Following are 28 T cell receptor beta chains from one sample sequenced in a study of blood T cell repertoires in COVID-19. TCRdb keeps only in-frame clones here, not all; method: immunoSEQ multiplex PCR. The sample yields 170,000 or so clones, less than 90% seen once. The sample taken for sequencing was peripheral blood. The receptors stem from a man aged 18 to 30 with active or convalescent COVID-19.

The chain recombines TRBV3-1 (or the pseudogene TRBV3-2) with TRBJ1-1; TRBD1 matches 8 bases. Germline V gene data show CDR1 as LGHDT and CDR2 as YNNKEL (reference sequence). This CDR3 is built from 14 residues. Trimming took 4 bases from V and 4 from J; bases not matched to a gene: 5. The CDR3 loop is CASSPRGRGTEAFF. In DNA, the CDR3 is TGTGCCAGCAGCCCCAGGGGGCGCGGCACTGAAGCTTTCTTT.

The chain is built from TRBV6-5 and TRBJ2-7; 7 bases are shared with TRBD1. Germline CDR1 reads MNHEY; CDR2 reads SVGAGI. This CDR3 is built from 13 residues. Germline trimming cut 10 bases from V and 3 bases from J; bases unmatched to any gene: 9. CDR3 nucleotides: TGTGCCACCAAAAGGACAGGTTTCTACGAGCAGTACTTC. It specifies CATKRTGFYEQYF.

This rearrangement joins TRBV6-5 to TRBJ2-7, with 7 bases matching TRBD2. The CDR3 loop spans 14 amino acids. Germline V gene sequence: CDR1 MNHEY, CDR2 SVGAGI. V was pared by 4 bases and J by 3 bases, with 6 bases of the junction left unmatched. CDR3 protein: CASSLVPGGYEQYF. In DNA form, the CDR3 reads TGTGCCAGCAGTTTGGTCCCGGGGGGCTACGAGCAGTACTTC.

Written as DNA, the CDR3 is TGTGCCAGCAGCCAGGGACTAGATGCAGATACGCAGTATTTT. This codes for CASSQGLDADTQYF. The chain combines TRBV3-1 (or the pseudogene TRBV3-2) with TRBJ2-3, with TRBD2 matching over 8 bases. The CDR3 totals 14 residues. V lost 3 bases to trimming and J lost 4 bases; unmatched junction nucleotides: 3. The germline gives CDR1 LGHDT, CDR2 YNNKEL (reference sequence).

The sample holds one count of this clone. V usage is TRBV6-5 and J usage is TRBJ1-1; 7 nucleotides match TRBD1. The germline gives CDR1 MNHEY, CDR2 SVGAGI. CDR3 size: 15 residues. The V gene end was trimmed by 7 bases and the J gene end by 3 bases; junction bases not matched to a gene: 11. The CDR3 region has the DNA TGTGCCAGCACTAAGACCCAGGGGGTCGACACTGAAGCTTTCTTT. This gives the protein CASTKTQGVDTEAFF.

The CDR3 DNA is TGCGCCAGCAGTGAGTCGGGCGGGATAGAGACCCAGTACTTC. Residues: CASSESGGIETQYF. The chain uses TRBV10-1 and TRBJ2-5; TRBD2 might be the D (6 bases). This CDR3 is 14 amino acids long. Trimming took 0 bases from V and 4 from J, leaving 9 bases between them. CDR1 WNHNN and CDR2 SYGVQD come from the germline V gene (reference sequence).

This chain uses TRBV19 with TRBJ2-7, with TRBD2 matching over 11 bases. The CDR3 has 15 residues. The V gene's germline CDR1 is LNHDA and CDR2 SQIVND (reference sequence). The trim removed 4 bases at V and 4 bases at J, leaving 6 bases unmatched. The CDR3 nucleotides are TGTGCCAGTAGTACTCTACTAGCGGGAGATTACGAGCAGTACTTC. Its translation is CASSTLLAGDYEQYF.

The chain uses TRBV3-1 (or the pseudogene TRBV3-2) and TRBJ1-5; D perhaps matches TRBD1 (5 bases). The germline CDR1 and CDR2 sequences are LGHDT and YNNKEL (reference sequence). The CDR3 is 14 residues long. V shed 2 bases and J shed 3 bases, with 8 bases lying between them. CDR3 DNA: TGTGCCAGCAGCCAATCAGGGTCCAATCAGCCCCAGCATTTT. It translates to CASSQSGSNQPQHF.

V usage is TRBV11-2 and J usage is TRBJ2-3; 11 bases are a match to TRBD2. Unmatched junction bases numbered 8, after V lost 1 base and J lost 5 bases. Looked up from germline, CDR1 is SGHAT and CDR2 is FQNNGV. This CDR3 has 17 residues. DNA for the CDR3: TGTGCCAGCAGCTTAGGTTATAGCGGGGGGGCAGGAGATACGCAGTATTTT. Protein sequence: CASSLGYSGGAGDTQYF.

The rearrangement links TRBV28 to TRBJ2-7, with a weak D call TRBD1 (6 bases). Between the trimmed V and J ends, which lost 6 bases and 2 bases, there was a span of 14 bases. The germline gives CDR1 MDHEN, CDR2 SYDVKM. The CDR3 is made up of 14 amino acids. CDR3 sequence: CASREQGNAYEQYF. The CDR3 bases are TGTGCCAGCAGGGAACAGGGTAATGCCTACGAGCAGTACTTC.

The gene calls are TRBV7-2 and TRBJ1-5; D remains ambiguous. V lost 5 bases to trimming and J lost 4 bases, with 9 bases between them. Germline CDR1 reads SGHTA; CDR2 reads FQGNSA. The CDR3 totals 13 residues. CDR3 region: CASSTRLNQPQHF. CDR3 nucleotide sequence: TGTGCCAGCAGCACCCGACTAAATCAGCCCCAGCATTTT.

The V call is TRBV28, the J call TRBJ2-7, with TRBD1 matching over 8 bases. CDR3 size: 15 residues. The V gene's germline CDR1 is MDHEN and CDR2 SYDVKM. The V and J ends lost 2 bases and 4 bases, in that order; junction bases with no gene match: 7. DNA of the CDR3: TGTGCCAGCAGTTTAGGGGACAGGTCTTCGTACGAGCAGTACTTC. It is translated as CASSLGDRSSYEQYF.

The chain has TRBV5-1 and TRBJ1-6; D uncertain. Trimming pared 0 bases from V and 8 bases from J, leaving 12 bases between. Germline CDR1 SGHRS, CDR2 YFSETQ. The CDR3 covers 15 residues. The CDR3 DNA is TGCGCCAGCAGCTTGGTCCCAGATAGCTATTCACCCCTCCACTTT. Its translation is CASSLVPDSYSPLHF.

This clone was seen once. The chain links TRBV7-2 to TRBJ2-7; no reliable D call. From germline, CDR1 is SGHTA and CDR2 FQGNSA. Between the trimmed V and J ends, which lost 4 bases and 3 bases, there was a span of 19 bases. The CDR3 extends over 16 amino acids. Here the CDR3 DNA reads TGTGCCAGCAGCTCCCGGCGACATGGTGAACTCTACGAGCAGTACTTC. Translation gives CASSSRRHGELYEQYF.

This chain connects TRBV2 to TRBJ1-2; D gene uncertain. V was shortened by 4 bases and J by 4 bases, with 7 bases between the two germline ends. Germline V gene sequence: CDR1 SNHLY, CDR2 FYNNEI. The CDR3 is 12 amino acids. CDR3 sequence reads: CASSGSSYGYTF. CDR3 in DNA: TGTGCCAGCAGTGGATCCAGCTATGGCTACACCTTC.

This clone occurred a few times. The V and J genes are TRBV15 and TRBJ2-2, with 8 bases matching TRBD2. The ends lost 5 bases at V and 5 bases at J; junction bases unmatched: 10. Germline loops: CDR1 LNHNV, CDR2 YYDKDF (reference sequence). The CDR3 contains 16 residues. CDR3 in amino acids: CATSFAGTSYTGELFF. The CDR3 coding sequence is TGTGCCACCAGCTTTGCCGGGACTAGTTATACCGGGGAGCTGTTTTTT.

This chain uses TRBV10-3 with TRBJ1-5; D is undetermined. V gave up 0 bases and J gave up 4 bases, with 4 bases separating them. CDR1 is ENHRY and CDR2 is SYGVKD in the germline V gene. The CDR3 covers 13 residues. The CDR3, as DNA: TGTGCCATCAGTGAGTCGGAGAATCAGCCCCAGCATTTT. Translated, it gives CAISESENQPQHF.

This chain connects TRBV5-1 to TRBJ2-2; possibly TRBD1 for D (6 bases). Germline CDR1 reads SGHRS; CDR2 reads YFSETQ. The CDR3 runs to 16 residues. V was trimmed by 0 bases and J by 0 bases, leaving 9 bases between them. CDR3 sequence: CASSLGAGANTGELFF. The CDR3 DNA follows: TGCGCCAGCAGCTTGGGGGCAGGGGCGAACACCGGGGAGCTGTTTTTT.

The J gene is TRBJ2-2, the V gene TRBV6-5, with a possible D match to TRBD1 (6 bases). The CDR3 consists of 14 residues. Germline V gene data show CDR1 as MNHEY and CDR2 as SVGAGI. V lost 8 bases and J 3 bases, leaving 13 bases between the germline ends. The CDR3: CASEGEGHTGELFF. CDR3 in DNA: TGTGCCAGCGAGGGGGAAGGCCACACCGGGGAGCTGTTTTTT.

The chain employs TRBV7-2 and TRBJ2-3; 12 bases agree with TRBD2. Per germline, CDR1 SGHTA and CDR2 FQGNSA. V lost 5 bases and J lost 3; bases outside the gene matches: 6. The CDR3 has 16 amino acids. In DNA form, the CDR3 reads TGTGCCAGCAGCACCTCTAGCGGGGGGGCGACAGATACGCAGTATTTT. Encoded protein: CASSTSSGGATDTQYF.

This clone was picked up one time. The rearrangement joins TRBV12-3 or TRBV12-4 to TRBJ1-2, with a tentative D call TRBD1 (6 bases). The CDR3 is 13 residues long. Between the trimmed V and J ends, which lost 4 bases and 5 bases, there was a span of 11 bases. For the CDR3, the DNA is TGTGCCAGCAGTTCTACAGGGAAATATGGCTACACCTTC. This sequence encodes CASSSTGKYGYTF.

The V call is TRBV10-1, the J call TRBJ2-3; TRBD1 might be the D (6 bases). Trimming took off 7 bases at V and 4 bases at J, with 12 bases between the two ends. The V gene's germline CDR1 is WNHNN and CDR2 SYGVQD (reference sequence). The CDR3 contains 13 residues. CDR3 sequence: CASKTTGSDTQYF. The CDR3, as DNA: TGCGCCAGCAAGACAACAGGGTCAGATACGCAGTATTTT.

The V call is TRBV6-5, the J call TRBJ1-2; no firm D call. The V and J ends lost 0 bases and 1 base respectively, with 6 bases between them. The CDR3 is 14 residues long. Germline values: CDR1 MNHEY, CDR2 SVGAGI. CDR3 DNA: TGTGCCAGCAGTTACTCGACATTTAACTATGGCTACACCTTC. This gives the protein CASSYSTFNYGYTF.

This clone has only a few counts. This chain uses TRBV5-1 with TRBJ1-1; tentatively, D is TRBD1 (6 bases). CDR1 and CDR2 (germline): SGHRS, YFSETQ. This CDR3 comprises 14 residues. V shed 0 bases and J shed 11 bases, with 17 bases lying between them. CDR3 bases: TGCGCCAGCAGCTTGGACAGGGCTCTCGGGGATGCTTTCTTT. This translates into CASSLDRALGDAFF.

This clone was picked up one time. As DNA, the CDR3 is TGTGCCAGCAGATCCGGGACAGGCAATGAGCAGTTCTTC. It specifies CASRSGTGNEQFF. The V gene is TRBV12-3 or TRBV12-4, the J gene TRBJ2-1; 8 nucleotides align to TRBD1. The CDR3 runs to 13 residues. Unmatched junction bases numbered 4, after V lost 6 bases and J lost 6 bases.

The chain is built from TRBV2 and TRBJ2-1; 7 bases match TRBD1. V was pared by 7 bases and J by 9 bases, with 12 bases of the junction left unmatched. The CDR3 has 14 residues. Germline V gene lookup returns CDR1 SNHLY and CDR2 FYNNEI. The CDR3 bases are TGTGCCAGCAACCAGAGGGGGACAGAGGGTGAGCAGTTCTTC. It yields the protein CASNQRGTEGEQFF.

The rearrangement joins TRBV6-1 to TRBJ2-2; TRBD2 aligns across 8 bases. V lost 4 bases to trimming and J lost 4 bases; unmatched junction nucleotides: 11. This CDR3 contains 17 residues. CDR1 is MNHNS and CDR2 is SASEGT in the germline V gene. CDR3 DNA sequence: TGTGCCAGCAGTGTAGGCCCTCCGGCGGGGGGCACCGGGGAGCTGTTTTTT. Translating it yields CASSVGPPAGGTGELFF.

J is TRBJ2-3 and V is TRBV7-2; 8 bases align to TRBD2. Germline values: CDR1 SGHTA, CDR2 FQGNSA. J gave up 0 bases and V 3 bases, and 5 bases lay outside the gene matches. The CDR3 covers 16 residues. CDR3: CASSFSGTSSTDTQYF. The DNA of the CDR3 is TGTGCCAGCAGCTTTAGCGGGACCTCTAGCACAGATACGCAGTATTTT.